The 10 T cell receptor beta chains below all came from one sample that was sequenced in a study of T cells expressing NK-cell markers. TCRdb reworked the 5' RACE reads into one entry per CDR3 protein, no DNA. Here the sample table reports about 170,000 distinct CDR3 sequences. The sequencing input was blood T cells: a sorted CD56 or NKG2C T cell subset, CD4+ or CD8+ T cells, or bulk PBMC T cells (not recorded which). The receptors stem from a man aged 18-75 years in good health.

This chain uses TRBV19 with TRBJ2-2; TCRdb lists TRBD1, though no DNA is available to test this call. CDR1 LNHDA and CDR2 SQIVND come from the germline V gene (reference sequence). CDR3 length: 15 residues. The chain's CDR3 is CATQTPGVNTGELFF. Full variable domain (remainder filled in from reference TRBV19 and TRBJ2-2): DGGITQSPKYLFRKEGQNVTLSCEQNLNHDAMYWYRQDPGQGLRLIYYSQIVNDFQKGDIAEGYSVSREKKESFPLTVTSAQKNPTAFYLCATQTPGVNTGELFFGEGSRLTVL.

The rearrangement uses TRBV7-9 and TRBJ2-5; TCRdb selects TRBD2, and the lack of DNA leaves this call unchecked. This CDR3 spans 14 amino acids. The germline CDR1 and CDR2 sequences are SEHNR and FQNEAQ (reference sequence). CDR3 sequence: CASSQLADQETQYF. The full variable domain, its missing parts supplied by reference TRBV7-9 and TRBJ2-5, is DTGVSQNPRHKITKRGQNVTFRCDPISEHNRLYWYRQTLGQGPEFLTYFQNEAQLEKSRLLSDRFSAERPKGSFSTLEIQRTEQGDSAMYLCASSQLADQETQYFGPGTRLLVL.

The V gene is TRBV15, the J gene TRBJ1-5; TCRdb's D gene call, TRBD1, goes unchecked for lack of DNA. CDR1 is LNHNV and CDR2 is YYDKDF in the germline V gene (reference sequence). The CDR3 is 17 amino acids. The CDR3 loop reads CATSRDFTGGRNQPQHF.

V and J are TRBV5-4 and TRBJ1-2; absent DNA, TCRdb's TRBD1 call cannot be checked. Germline V lookup: CDR1 SGHNT, CDR2 YYREEE (reference sequence). There are 13 residues in the CDR3. CDR3 region: CASSPRVEYGYTF.

J is TRBJ1-5 and V is TRBV12-5; as DNA is missing, the TRBD1 call by TCRdb cannot be tested. Germline CDR1 is LGHNT and CDR2 is FRNRAP. The CDR3 has 17 residues. The CDR3 here is CASGQDLARGPIQPQHF.

This rearrangement joins TRBV12-3 or TRBV12-4 to TRBJ2-7; TCRdb picks TRBD1, but there is no DNA to check that call. This CDR3 comprises 14 residues. CDR3 loop: CASSFWDRPYEQYF.

The chain has TRBV29-1 and TRBJ2-5; the TRBD1 assignment by TCRdb is unverifiable without DNA. CDR3 size: 11 residues. Germline CDR1 SQVTM, CDR2 ANQGSEA. The CDR3 loop reads CSVGKGETQYF.

The chain combines TRBV6-5 with TRBJ2-2. Looked up from germline, CDR1 is MNHEY and CDR2 is SVGAGI. The CDR3 extends over 13 amino acids. CDR3 region: CASSYVGGGELFF.

The chain has TRBV13 and TRBJ2-4; TCRdb's D call of TRBD1 is untestable without DNA. This CDR3 has 14 residues. The germline gives CDR1 PRHDT, CDR2 FYEKMQ (reference sequence). The CDR3: CASSPGGAKNIQYF. Using reference TRBV13 and TRBJ2-4 for the parts outside the CDR3, the full variable domain is AAGVIQSPRHLIKEKRETATLKCYPIPRHDTVYWYQQGPGQDPQFLISFYEKMQSDKGSIPDRFSAQQFSDYHSELNMSSLELGDSALYFCASSPGGAKNIQYFGAGTRLSVL.

This sequence joins TRBV20-1 and TRBJ2-5. CDR3 length: 15 residues. Germline V lookup: CDR1 DFQATT, CDR2 SNEGSKA (reference sequence). CDR3 sequence reads: CSARDLTGHQETQYF.